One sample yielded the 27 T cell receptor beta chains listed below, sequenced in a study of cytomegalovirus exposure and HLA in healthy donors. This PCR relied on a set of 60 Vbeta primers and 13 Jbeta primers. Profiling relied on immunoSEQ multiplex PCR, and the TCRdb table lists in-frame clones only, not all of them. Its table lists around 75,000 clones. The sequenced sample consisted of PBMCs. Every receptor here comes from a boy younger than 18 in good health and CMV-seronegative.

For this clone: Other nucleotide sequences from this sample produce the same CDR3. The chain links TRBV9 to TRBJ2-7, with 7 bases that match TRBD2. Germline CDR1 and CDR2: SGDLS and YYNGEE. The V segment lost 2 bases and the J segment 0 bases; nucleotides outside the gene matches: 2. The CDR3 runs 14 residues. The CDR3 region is CASSVGGSSYEQYF. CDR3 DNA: TGTGCCAGCAGCGTCGGGGGGTCCTCCTACGAGCAGTACTTC.

CDR3 nucleotides: TGTGCCAGCAGCGCTACAGGGGCTGGCAATCAGCCCCAGCATTTT. Amino acids: CASSATGAGNQPQHF. The genes are TRBV9 and TRBJ1-5; 7 nucleotides match TRBD1. V trimming: 3 bases; J trimming: 2 bases; junction bases outside the gene matches: 5. This CDR3 is 15 amino acids long. Germline V CDR1 and CDR2: SGDLS, YYNGEE.

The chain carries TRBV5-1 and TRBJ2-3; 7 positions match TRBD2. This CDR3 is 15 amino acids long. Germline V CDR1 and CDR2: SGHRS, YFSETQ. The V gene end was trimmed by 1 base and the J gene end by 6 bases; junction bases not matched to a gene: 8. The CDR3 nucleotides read TGCGCCAGCAGCTTGAGCGGGGTTCAGATCGATACGCAGTATTTT. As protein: CASSLSGVQIDTQYF.

The CDR3 DNA reads TGCGCCAGCAGCCTTACTAGCGGGGGGGCCGGCGCAGATACGCAGTATTTT. This translates into CASSLTSGGAGADTQYF. This chain uses TRBV4-1 with TRBJ2-3, with TRBD2 matching 13 bases. The CDR3 loop spans 17 amino acids. After removal of 4 bases from V and 4 bases from J, the junction contained 8 bases not matched to a gene. Germline-derived CDR1 and CDR2 are MGHRA and YSYEKL.

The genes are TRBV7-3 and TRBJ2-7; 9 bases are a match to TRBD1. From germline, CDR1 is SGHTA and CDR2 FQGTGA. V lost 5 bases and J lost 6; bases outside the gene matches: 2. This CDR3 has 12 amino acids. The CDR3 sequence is CASSATGGEQYF. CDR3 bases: TGTGCCAGCAGCGCGACAGGGGGCGAGCAGTACTTC.

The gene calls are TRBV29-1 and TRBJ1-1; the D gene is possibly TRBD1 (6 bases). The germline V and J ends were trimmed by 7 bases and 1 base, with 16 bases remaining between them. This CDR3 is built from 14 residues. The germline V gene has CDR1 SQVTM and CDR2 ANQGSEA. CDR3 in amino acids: CSDRPGHSNTEAFF. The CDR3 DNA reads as TGCAGCGATAGACCGGGACACTCGAACACTGAAGCTTTCTTT.

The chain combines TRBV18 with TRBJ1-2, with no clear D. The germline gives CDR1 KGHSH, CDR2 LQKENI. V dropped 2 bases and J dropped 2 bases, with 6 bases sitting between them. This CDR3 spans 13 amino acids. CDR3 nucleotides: TGTGCCAGCTCACCAGGGCAGAACTATGGCTACACCTTC. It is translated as CASSPGQNYGYTF.

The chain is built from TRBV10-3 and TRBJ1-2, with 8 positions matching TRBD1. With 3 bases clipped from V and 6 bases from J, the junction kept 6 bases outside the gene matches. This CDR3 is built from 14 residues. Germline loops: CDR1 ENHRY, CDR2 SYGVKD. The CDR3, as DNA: TGTGCCATCAGTGAATACGGACAGGGTAATGGCTACACCTTC. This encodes CAISEYGQGNGYTF.

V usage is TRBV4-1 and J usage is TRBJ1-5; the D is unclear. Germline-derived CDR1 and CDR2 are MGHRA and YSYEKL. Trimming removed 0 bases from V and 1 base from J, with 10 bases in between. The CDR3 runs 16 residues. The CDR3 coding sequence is TGCGCCAGCAGCCAAGATGGGGAGGGAAGCAATCAGCCCCAGCATTTT. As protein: CASSQDGEGSNQPQHF.

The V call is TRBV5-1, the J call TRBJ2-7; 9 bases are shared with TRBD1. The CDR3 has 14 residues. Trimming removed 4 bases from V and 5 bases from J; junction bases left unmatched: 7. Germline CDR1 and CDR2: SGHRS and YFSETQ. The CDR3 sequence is CASSAPDRGNEQYF. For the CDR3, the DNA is TGCGCCAGCAGCGCCCCGGACAGGGGAAACGAGCAGTACTTC.

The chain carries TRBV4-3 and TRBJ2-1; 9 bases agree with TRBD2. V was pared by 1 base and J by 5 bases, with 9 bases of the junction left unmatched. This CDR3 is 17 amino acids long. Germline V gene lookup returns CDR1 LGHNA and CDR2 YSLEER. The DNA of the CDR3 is TGCGCCAGCAGCCAAGTCGTCTCTCTAGCGGGAAACAATGAGCAGTTCTTC. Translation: CASSQVVSLAGNNEQFF.

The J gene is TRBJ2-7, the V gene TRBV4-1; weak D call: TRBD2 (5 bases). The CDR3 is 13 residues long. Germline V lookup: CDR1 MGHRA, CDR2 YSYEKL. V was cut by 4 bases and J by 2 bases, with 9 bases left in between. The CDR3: CASSPQAAYEQYF. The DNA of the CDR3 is TGCGCCAGCAGCCCCCAAGCGGCCTACGAGCAGTACTTC.

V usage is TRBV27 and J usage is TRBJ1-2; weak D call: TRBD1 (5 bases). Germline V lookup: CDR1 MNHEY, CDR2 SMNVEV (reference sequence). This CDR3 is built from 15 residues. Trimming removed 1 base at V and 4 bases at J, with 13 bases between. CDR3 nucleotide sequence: TGTGCCAGCAGTTTATGGGGCGAGTCGGTCTATGGCTACACCTTC. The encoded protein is CASSLWGESVYGYTF.

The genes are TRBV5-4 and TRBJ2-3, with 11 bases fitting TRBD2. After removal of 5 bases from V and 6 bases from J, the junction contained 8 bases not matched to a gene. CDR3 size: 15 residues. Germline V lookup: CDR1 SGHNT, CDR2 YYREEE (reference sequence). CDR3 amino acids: CASRFSGGARDTQYF. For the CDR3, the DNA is TGTGCCAGCAGATTTAGCGGGGGGGCAAGGGATACGCAGTATTTT.

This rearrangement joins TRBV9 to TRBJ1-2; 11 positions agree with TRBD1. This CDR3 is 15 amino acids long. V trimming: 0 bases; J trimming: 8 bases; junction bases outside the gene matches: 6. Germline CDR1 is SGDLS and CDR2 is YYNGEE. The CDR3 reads CASSVDWTGGEGYTF. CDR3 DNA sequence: TGTGCCAGCAGCGTAGATTGGACAGGGGGCGAAGGCTACACCTTC.

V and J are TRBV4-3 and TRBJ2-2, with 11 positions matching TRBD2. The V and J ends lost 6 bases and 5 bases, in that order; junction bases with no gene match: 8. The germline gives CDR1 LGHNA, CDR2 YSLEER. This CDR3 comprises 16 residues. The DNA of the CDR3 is TGCGCCAGCAGACCCACTAGCGGGAGAGGTACCGGGGAGCTGTTTTTT. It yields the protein CASRPTSGRGTGELFF.

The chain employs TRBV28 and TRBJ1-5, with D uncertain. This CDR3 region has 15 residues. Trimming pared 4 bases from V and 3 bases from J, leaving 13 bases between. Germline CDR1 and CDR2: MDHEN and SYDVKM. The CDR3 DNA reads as TGTGCCAGCAGTTGGGTAGCGGTCTCCAATCAGCCCCAGCATTTT. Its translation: CASSWVAVSNQPQHF.

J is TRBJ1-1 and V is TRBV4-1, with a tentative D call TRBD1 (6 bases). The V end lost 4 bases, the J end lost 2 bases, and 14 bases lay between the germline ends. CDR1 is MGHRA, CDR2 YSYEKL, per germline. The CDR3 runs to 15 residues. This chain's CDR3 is CASSRQTGLNTEAFF. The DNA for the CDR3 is TGCGCCAGCAGCCGTCAAACAGGGCTAAACACTGAAGCTTTCTTT.

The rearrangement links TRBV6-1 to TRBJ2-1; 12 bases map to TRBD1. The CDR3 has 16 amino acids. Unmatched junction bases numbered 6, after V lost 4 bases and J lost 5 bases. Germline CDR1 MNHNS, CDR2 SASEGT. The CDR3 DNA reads TGTGCCAGCAGTGGAGGGACAGGGGGCCTTCACAATGAGCAGTTCTTC. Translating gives CASSGGTGGLHNEQFF.

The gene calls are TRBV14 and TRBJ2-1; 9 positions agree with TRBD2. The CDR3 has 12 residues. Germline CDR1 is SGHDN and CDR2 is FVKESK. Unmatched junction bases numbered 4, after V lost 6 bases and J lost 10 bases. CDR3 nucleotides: TGTGCCAGCAGGCCCAGCGGGGGGGAGCAGTTCTTC. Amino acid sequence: CASRPSGGEQFF.

In nucleotides, the CDR3 is TGTGCCAGTAGGCGGACAGGGGAAGCTTTCTTT. Translation gives CASRRTGEAFF. This rearrangement joins TRBV19 to TRBJ1-1; 8 positions match TRBD1. Per germline, CDR1 LNHDA and CDR2 SQIVND (reference sequence). The CDR3 sequence is 11 residues long. The ends lost 6 bases at V and 8 bases at J; junction bases unmatched: 2.

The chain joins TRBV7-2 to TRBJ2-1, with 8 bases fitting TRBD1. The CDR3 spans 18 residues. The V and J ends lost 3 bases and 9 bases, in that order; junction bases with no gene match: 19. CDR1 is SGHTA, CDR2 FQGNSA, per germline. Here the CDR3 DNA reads TGTGCCAGCAGCTTGACACCGACAGGGGCTATTAGTAGCGGTGAGCAGTTCTTC. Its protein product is CASSLTPTGAISSGEQFF.

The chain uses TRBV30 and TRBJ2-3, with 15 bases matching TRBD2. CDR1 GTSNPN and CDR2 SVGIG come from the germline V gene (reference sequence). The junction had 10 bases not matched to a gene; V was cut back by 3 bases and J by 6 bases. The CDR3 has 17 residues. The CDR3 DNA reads TGTGCCTGGAGCGCCATCCGGACTAGCGGGAGGGCGGATACGCAGTATTTT. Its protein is CAWSAIRTSGRADTQYF.

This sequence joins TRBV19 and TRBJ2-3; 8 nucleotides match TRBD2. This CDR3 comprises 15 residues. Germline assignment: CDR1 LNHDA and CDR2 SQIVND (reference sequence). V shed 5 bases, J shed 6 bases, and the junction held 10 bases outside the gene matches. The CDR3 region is CASSVSGSKFDTQYF. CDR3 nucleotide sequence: TGTGCCAGTAGTGTGAGCGGGAGCAAGTTTGATACGCAGTATTTT. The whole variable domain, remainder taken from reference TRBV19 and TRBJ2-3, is DGGITQSPKYLFRKEGQNVTLSCEQNLNHDAMYWYRQDPGQGLRLIYYSQIVNDFQKGDIAEGYSVSREKKESFPLTVTSAQKNPTAFYLCASSVSGSKFDTQYFGPGTRLTVL.

CDR3 region: CSVSGQGLTDTQYF. CDR3 sequence (DNA): TGCAGCGTTTCGGGACAGGGGCTCACAGATACGCAGTATTTT. The chain combines TRBV29-1 with TRBJ2-3, with 10 bases aligning to TRBD1. The CDR3 loop spans 14 amino acids. The J segment lost 2 bases and the V segment lost 5 bases, leaving 4 bases of the junction unmatched. Germline loops: CDR1 SQVTM, CDR2 ANQGSEA.

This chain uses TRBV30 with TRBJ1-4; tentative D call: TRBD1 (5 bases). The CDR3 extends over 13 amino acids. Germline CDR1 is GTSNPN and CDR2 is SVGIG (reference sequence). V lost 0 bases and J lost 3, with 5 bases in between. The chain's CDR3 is CAWSVQANEKLFF. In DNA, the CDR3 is TGTGCCTGGAGTGTACAGGCTAATGAAAAACTGTTTTTT.

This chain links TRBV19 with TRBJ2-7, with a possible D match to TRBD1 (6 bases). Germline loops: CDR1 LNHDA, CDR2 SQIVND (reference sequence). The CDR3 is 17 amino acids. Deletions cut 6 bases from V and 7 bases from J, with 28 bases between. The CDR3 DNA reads TGTGCCAGTAGCTTCTATCTGGGGCAGGGGCGATCGGATGAGCAGTACTTC. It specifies CASSFYLGQGRSDEQYF.